These 30 T cell receptor beta chains share one sample of origin, sequenced in a study of OX40 agonist ivuxolimab in advanced cancers. Repertoires were generated with immunoSEQ multiplex PCR, while TCRdb's copy carries only in-frame clones and drops some. The table lists about 47,000 clones, 70% to 90% of them singletons. This specimen consisted of CD4+ or CD8+ T cells sorted from blood, obtained in a trial of the OX40 agonist ivuxolimab. The receptor set was obtained from an adult with an advanced solid tumor such as melanoma, head and neck, liver or kidney cancer.

DNA of the CDR3: TGTGCCAGCAGCCCACGTAGGGGGACTAGCGTAGATACGCAGTATTTT. This gives the protein CASSPRRGTSVDTQYF. J is TRBJ2-3 and V is TRBV5-4; 10 bases map to TRBD2. V was pared by 4 bases and J by 5 bases, with 10 bases of the junction left unmatched. Per the germline V gene, CDR1 is SGHNT and CDR2 is YYREEE (reference sequence). The CDR3 covers 16 residues.

The table lists this clone with a few counts. The DNA for the CDR3 is TGTGCCAGCAGAGACTGGGGAGGGCCCCAGCATTTT. Its translation: CASRDWGGPQHF. J is TRBJ1-5 and V is TRBV28; D not certain. Trimming pared 6 bases from V and 9 bases from J, leaving 12 bases between. CDR1 is MDHEN and CDR2 is SYDVKM in the germline V gene. CDR3 length equals 12 residues.

This rearrangement joins TRBV28 to TRBJ1-1; D call uncertain. V lost 7 bases to trimming and J lost 2 bases, with 17 bases between them. The germline V gene encodes CDR1 MDHEN and CDR2 SYDVKM. CDR3 size: 15 residues. The CDR3 is CASKIQPVGNTEAFF. In nucleotides, the CDR3 is TGTGCCAGCAAGATACAGCCGGTTGGTAACACTGAAGCTTTCTTT.

The V gene is TRBV19, the J gene TRBJ2-2, with 10 positions matching TRBD2. The V gene end was trimmed by 0 bases and the J gene end by 5 bases; junction bases not matched to a gene: 3. The CDR3 has 16 amino acids. The germline gives CDR1 LNHDA, CDR2 SQIVND (reference sequence). The CDR3 loop is CASSIEHSGRTGELFF. CDR3 bases: TGTGCCAGTAGTATAGAGCATAGCGGGAGGACCGGGGAGCTGTTTTTT.

As for this clone: The junction differs from germline at one of its ends, possibly a read error. This chain joins TRBV28 and TRBJ2-4, with TRBD2 matching 10 bases. The germline V gene encodes CDR1 MDHEN and CDR2 SYDVKM. The CDR3 contains 13 residues. As DNA, the CDR3 is TGTGCCAGCAGTTCCCCCCACAGCGGGAGGGTACTATTC. This encodes CASSSPHSGRVLF.

V gene TRBV19 combines with J gene TRBJ2-1; possibly TRBD1 for D (6 bases). CDR3 length equals 16 residues. Germline-derived CDR1 and CDR2 are LNHDA and SQIVND (reference sequence). V was pared by 3 bases and J by 5 bases, with 17 bases between. DNA of the CDR3: TGTGCCAGTAGTATTCCGGTGGCAGGGGCCGACAATGAGCAGTTCTTC. Protein product: CASSIPVAGADNEQFF.

This clone occurred once. The J gene is TRBJ2-7, the V gene TRBV5-7; D remains ambiguous. TRBV5-7 belongs to the ORF category, with a function that is uncertain. CDR3 length: 12 amino acids. Trimming took 4 bases from V and 1 from J, leaving 6 bases between them. The CDR3 DNA reads TGTGCCAGCAGCCTTACATCCTACGAGCAGTACTTC. This sequence encodes CASSLTSYEQYF.

The sample holds a few counts of this clone. The V and J genes are TRBV11-2 and TRBJ2-1; TRBD1 agrees at 7 bases. This CDR3 spans 15 amino acids. V shed 5 bases and J 0 bases; nucleotides not matched to a gene: 4. The germline gives CDR1 SGHAT, CDR2 FQNNGV. CDR3 sequence (DNA): TGTGCCAGCAGCACCGGGACAGCCTCCTACAATGAGCAGTTCTTC. Residues: CASSTGTASYNEQFF.

The chain has TRBV15 and TRBJ2-6, with 9 bases aligning to TRBD2. This CDR3 comprises 18 residues. V was pared by 3 bases and J by 0 bases, with 6 bases of the junction left unmatched. Germline V gene data show CDR1 as LNHNV and CDR2 as YYDKDF (reference sequence). The DNA of the CDR3 is TGTGCCACCAGCAGGCGGGGGGGACAATTCTCTGGGGCCAACGTCCTGACTTTC. Translated, it gives CATSRRGGQFSGANVLTF.

This rearrangement joins TRBV5-1 to TRBJ2-7; 8 bases agree with TRBD2. J was trimmed by 0 bases and V by 5 bases; bases with no gene match: 7. CDR3 size: 15 residues. The germline V gene encodes CDR1 SGHRS and CDR2 YFSETQ. CDR3 sequence reads: CASSQLADNSYEQYF. The CDR3 coding sequence is TGCGCCAGCAGTCAACTAGCGGACAACTCCTACGAGCAGTACTTC.

The chain has TRBV19 and TRBJ1-5, with a tentative D call TRBD1 (6 bases). CDR1 LNHDA and CDR2 SQIVND come from the germline V gene (reference sequence). Trimming pared 0 bases from V and 6 bases from J, leaving 15 bases between. This CDR3 has 16 amino acids. This chain's CDR3 is CASSIEAGARLQPQHF. The CDR3 coding sequence is TGTGCCAGTAGTATAGAGGCGGGGGCGAGACTTCAGCCCCAGCATTTT. Together with reference TRBV19 and TRBJ1-5, the CDR3 gives the full variable domain: DGGITQSPKYLFRKEGQNVTLSCEQNLNHDAMYWYRQDPGQGLRLIYYSQIVNDFQKGDIAEGYSVSREKKESFPLTVTSAQKNPTAFYLCASSIEAGARLQPQHFGDGTRLSIL.

V gene TRBV6-1 combines with J gene TRBJ2-7; tentative D call: TRBD1 (5 bases). Trimming pared 6 bases from V and 3 bases from J, leaving 15 bases between. This CDR3 spans 14 amino acids. Germline V CDR1 and CDR2: MNHNS, SASEGT. The CDR3 reads CASRGDRQSYEQYF. The CDR3 nucleotides read TGTGCCAGCAGAGGGGATAGACAGAGCTACGAGCAGTACTTC.

This chain links TRBV6-6 with TRBJ2-5, with D tentatively TRBD1 or TRBD2 (5 bases each). Germline lookup yields CDR1 MNHNY and CDR2 SVGAGI (reference sequence). CDR3 length: 15 amino acids. The V and J ends lost 5 bases and 2 bases respectively, with 15 bases between them. This CDR3 reads CASSNAWDGQETQYF. As DNA, the CDR3 is TGTGCCAGCAGTAATGCGTGGGACGGGCAAGAGACCCAGTACTTC.

The rearrangement uses TRBV30 and TRBJ2-3; TRBD1 matches 7 bases. V lost 2 bases to trimming and J lost 4 bases; unmatched junction nucleotides: 6. CDR3 length equals 14 residues. CDR1 and CDR2 (germline): GTSNPN, SVGIG (reference sequence). In DNA, the CDR3 is TGTGCCTGGAGTTTGACAGGGAAGGCAGATACGCAGTATTTT. Its protein product is CAWSLTGKADTQYF.

A remark on this clone: The germline gene is not matched at one end of the junction; a read error may be the cause. This chain connects TRBV18 to TRBJ1-1, with no clear D. CDR1 KGHSH and CDR2 LQKENI come from the germline V gene. The CDR3 has 15 residues. The CDR3 loop reads CASSPPSGGNAEAFF. In DNA form, the CDR3 reads TGTGCCAGCTCACCACCCAGCGGCGGGAACGCTGAAGCTTTCTTT. The full variable domain, with the rest looked up from reference TRBV18 and TRBJ1-1, is NAGVMQNPRHLVRRRGQEARLRCSPMKGHSHVYWYRQLPEEGLKFMVYLQKENIIDESGMPKERFSAEFPKEGPSILRIQQVVRGDSAAYFCASSPPSGGNAEAFFGQGTRLTVV.

The chain recombines TRBV6-1 with TRBJ1-5; unclear D gene. From germline, CDR1 is MNHNS and CDR2 SASEGT. The CDR3 loop spans 15 amino acids. Trimming removed 2 bases from V and 1 base from J, with 9 bases in between. The CDR3: CASSEREVSNQPQHF. DNA for the CDR3: TGTGCCAGCAGTGAAAGGGAGGTAAGCAATCAGCCCCAGCATTTT.

J is TRBJ2-3 and V is TRBV7-3; weak D call: TRBD2 (6 bases). This CDR3 region has 12 residues. Germline assignment: CDR1 SGHTA and CDR2 FQGTGA. V was pared by 4 bases and J by 6 bases, with 8 bases between. The DNA for the CDR3 is TGTGCCAGCAGCTCCGCGGGGGATACGCAGTATTTT. It encodes CASSSAGDTQYF.

The V call is TRBV5-6, the J call TRBJ2-7; 8 bases map to TRBD1. There are 14 residues in the CDR3. The germline CDR1 and CDR2 sequences are SGHDT and YYEEEE. V lost 3 bases to trimming and J lost 2 bases; unmatched junction nucleotides: 4. The CDR3 DNA is TGTGCCAGCAGCTACGGACAGGGTACCTACGAGCAGTACTTC. This codes for CASSYGQGTYEQYF.

CDR3 nucleotides: TGTGCCAGCAGCTTAGTTAATCCCGTAGGGCCCCACGAGCAGTACTTC. This gives the protein CASSLVNPVGPHEQYF. The chain carries TRBV11-2 and TRBJ2-7; D is unresolved. The CDR3 extends over 16 amino acids. The germline gives CDR1 SGHAT, CDR2 FQNNGV. Trimming took off 1 base at V and 5 bases at J, with 18 bases between the two ends. Combining the CDR3 with reference TRBV11-2 and TRBJ2-7 gives the whole variable domain EAGVAQSPRYKIIEKRQSVAFWCNPISGHATLYWYQQILGQGPKLLIQFQNNGVVDDSQLPKDRFSAERLKGVDSTLKIQPAKLEDSAVYLCASSLVNPVGPHEQYFGPGTRLTVT.

V is TRBV5-8 and J is TRBJ2-3, with 9 bases fitting TRBD1. This CDR3 contains 14 residues. V gave up 1 base and J gave up 5 bases; unmatched junction bases: 2. Germline lookup yields CDR1 SGHTS and CDR2 YDEGEE. DNA of the CDR3: TGTGCCAGCAGCTTGTACAGGGGGCAAGATACGCAGTATTTT. This codes for CASSLYRGQDTQYF.

The genes are TRBV18 and TRBJ1-4; D remains unclear. Germline CDR1 is KGHSH and CDR2 is LQKENI. Trimming left V 2 bases short and J 0 bases short, with 1 base between. This CDR3 is built from 13 residues. In nucleotides, the CDR3 is TGTGCCAGCTCACCAACAACTAATGAAAAACTGTTTTTT. It translates to CASSPTTNEKLFF. The full variable domain, completed using reference TRBV18 and TRBJ1-4, is NAGVMQNPRHLVRRRGQEARLRCSPMKGHSHVYWYRQLPEEGLKFMVYLQKENIIDESGMPKERFSAEFPKEGPSILRIQQVVRGDSAAYFCASSPTTNEKLFFGSGTQLSVL.

The chain recombines TRBV5-1 with TRBJ2-5; 12 bases fit TRBD2. The germline V gene encodes CDR1 SGHRS and CDR2 YFSETQ. This CDR3 is built from 16 residues. The V gene end was trimmed by 4 bases and the J gene end by 6 bases; junction bases not matched to a gene: 10. CDR3 protein: CASSPRLAGEAKTQYF. CDR3 DNA: TGCGCCAGCAGCCCGAGACTAGCGGGAGAGGCGAAGACCCAGTACTTC.

This sequence joins TRBV6-5 and TRBJ1-2, with D possibly being TRBD1 (5 bases). CDR1 MNHEY and CDR2 SVGAGI come from the germline V gene. Trimming shortened V by 0 bases and J by 3 bases, and 11 bases separated the two germline ends. The CDR3 has 15 amino acids. The CDR3 nucleotides are TGTGCCAGCAGTTACTCGCCCTTGGGGGACTATGGCTACACCTTC. This gives the protein CASSYSPLGDYGYTF.

With respect to this clone: Other DNA sequences in this sample translate to the same CDR3. This chain connects TRBV6-5 to TRBJ2-7; D may be TRBD2 (6 bases). V shed 0 bases and J shed 3 bases, with 15 bases lying between them. CDR1 is MNHEY, CDR2 SVGAGI, per germline. This CDR3 is built from 16 residues. CDR3 bases: TGTGCCAGCAGTTACTCCTCCAGCGGGCGACGCTACGAGCAGTACTTC. Translation gives CASSYSSSGRRYEQYF.

Comment on this clone: The sample carries other DNA sequences with the same CDR3. The chain combines TRBV15 with TRBJ2-2, with D tentatively TRBD1 (6 bases). Trimming stripped 0 bases from V and 5 bases from J, with 7 bases between. The CDR3 sequence is 14 residues long. Per germline, CDR1 LNHNV and CDR2 YYDKDF (reference sequence). DNA for the CDR3: TGTGCCACCAGCAGAGATACAGGGACCGGGGAGCTGTTTTTT. It is translated as CATSRDTGTGELFF.

V and J are TRBV28 and TRBJ2-7; 7 nucleotides match TRBD2. V dropped 7 bases and J dropped 4; count of bases not matched to a gene: 10. Germline V CDR1 and CDR2: MDHEN, SYDVKM. The CDR3 sequence is 14 residues long. CDR3 coding DNA: TGTGCCAGCAACCCAAGCGGGATCTTGTACGAGCAGTACTTC. Translating gives CASNPSGILYEQYF.

The genes are TRBV9 and TRBJ2-3, with a possible D match to TRBD1 (6 bases). Trimming took off 4 bases at V and 0 bases at J, with 15 bases between the two ends. The CDR3 extends over 16 amino acids. The V gene's germline CDR1 is SGDLS and CDR2 YYNGEE. The CDR3 sequence is CASSPLPGQSTDTQYF. In DNA form, the CDR3 reads TGTGCCAGCAGCCCCCTTCCTGGACAGAGCACAGATACGCAGTATTTT.

V is TRBV28 and J is TRBJ1-2; D is perhaps TRBD1 (6 bases). CDR3 length: 15 amino acids. V lost 2 bases and J 0 bases, leaving 10 bases between the germline ends. Looked up from germline, CDR1 is MDHEN and CDR2 is SYDVKM. The CDR3, as DNA: TGTGCCAGCAGTTTAAAGGGACACACTAACTATGGCTACACCTTC. It codes for CASSLKGHTNYGYTF.

J is TRBJ1-5 and V is TRBV28; D may be TRBD1 (5 bases). The CDR3 loop spans 15 amino acids. V lost 6 bases and J lost 1, with 13 bases in between. Germline assignment: CDR1 MDHEN and CDR2 SYDVKM. The CDR3 DNA follows: TGTGCCAGCAGGATATATGGGGGGAGCAATCAGCCCCAGCATTTT. The encoded protein is CASRIYGGSNQPQHF. Full variable domain (missing parts from reference TRBV28 and TRBJ1-5): DVKVTQSSRYLVKRTGEKVFLECVQDMDHENMFWYRQDPGLGLRLIYFSYDVKMKEKGDIPEGYSVSREKKERFSLILESASTNQTSMYLCASRIYGGSNQPQHFGDGTRLSIL.

The chain uses TRBV7-9 and TRBJ2-3; tentative D call: TRBD1 (5 bases). There are 12 residues in the CDR3. V dropped 5 bases and J dropped 6 bases, with 9 bases sitting between them. Germline assignment: CDR1 SEHNR and CDR2 FQNEAQ (reference sequence). In DNA form, the CDR3 reads TGTGCCAGCAGCGACAAGGGGGATACGCAGTATTTT. Translation: CASSDKGDTQYF.